Below, 17 T cell receptor beta chains from the same sample are listed, as sequenced in a study of high-grade serous ovarian cancer treatment subgroups. Profiled with immunoSEQ multiplex PCR; TCRdb holds only in-frame clones, not every one. The sample has under 4,000 clones, approximately 80% seen once. Tumor tissue was taken before any definitive surgery or chemotherapy was given. The sequencing input was tumor tissue. Receptors were obtained from a human donor with high-grade serous ovarian cancer.

CDR3 nucleotides: TGTGCCAGCAGTGACCCACGTACAGGGGATGTGCATGAAAAACTGTTTTTT. Translated, it gives CASSDPRTGDVHEKLFF. This chain links TRBV6-1 with TRBJ1-4; 7 positions agree with TRBD1. Trimming cost V 3 bases and J 6 bases; bases outside gene matches: 13. Germline assignment: CDR1 MNHNS and CDR2 SASEGT. CDR3 length: 17 amino acids.

The chain uses TRBV21-1 and TRBJ2-3. TRBV21-1 counts as a pseudogene. This CDR3 region has 20 residues. The DNA for the CDR3 is TGTGCCAGCAGCAAAGCCCGGAACCACGTGGACCGACCTAGCACAGATACGCAGTATTTT. Its protein product is CASSKARNHVDRPSTDTQYF.

V usage is TRBV19 and J usage is TRBJ1-5, with unresolved D. Trimming removed 3 bases from V and 0 bases from J, with 12 bases in between. Germline CDR1 and CDR2: LNHDA and SQIVND (reference sequence). There are 16 residues in the CDR3. CDR3 amino acids: CASSIEGSISNQPQHF. The CDR3 coding sequence is TGTGCCAGTAGTATCGAAGGCAGCATTAGCAATCAGCCCCAGCATTTT.

CDR3 sequence (DNA): TGTGCCAGCAGCGCCACAGGGTCTGGTGAAAAACTGTTTTTT. Residues: CASSATGSGEKLFF. This chain links TRBV9 with TRBJ1-4; D is perhaps TRBD1 (6 bases). The ends were cut back, 3 bases at V and 7 bases at J, with 13 bases in the middle. The CDR3 is 14 amino acids. Germline V gives CDR1 SGDLS, CDR2 YYNGEE.

As for this clone: Compared with germline, one end of the junction differs, possibly owing to a read error. The V gene is TRBV7-7, the J gene TRBJ2-1; TRBD2 matches 7 bases. This CDR3 comprises 14 residues. The germline V gene has CDR1 SSHAT and CDR2 FNYEAQ (reference sequence). As DNA, the CDR3 is TGTGCTAGCAGCTTAGCGGGCCGATACAATGAGCAGTTCTTC. The encoded protein is CASSLAGRYNEQFF.

V and J are TRBV5-4 and TRBJ1-2; 10 nucleotides match TRBD1. This CDR3 spans 15 amino acids. V was pared by 2 bases and J by 4 bases, with 5 bases of the junction left unmatched. CDR1 is SGHNT, CDR2 YYREEE, per germline (reference sequence). The CDR3 DNA follows: TGTGCCAGCAGCTTCGGGACAGGGGATATCTATGGCTACACCTTC. Its translation: CASSFGTGDIYGYTF.

This clone occurred once. The rearrangement links TRBV9 to TRBJ2-1; 15 bases line up with TRBD2. This CDR3 has 15 amino acids. The V gene's germline CDR1 is SGDLS and CDR2 YYNGEE. After removal of 0 bases from V and 11 bases from J, the junction contained 3 bases not matched to a gene. The chain's CDR3 is CASSVDGTSGRQQFF. In DNA form, the CDR3 reads TGTGCCAGCAGCGTAGACGGGACTAGCGGGAGGCAGCAGTTCTTC.

The CDR3 region is CASSLGPGDTIYF. CDR3 nucleotides: TGTGCCAGCAGCTTGGGGCCCGGGGACACCATATATTTT. The chain is built from TRBV5-4 and TRBJ1-3; D remains unclear. The V gene lost 0 bases and the J gene lost 8 bases, with 9 bases spanning the gap. The germline V gene has CDR1 SGHNT and CDR2 YYREEE (reference sequence). The CDR3 is 13 amino acids.

The chain joins TRBV4-1 to TRBJ2-1; 7 bases map to TRBD2. V lost 0 bases and J lost 0; bases outside the gene matches: 5. The germline CDR1 and CDR2 sequences are MGHRA and YSYEKL. CDR3 length: 17 residues. The CDR3, as DNA: TGCGCCAGCAGCCAAGAGTACGGGAGGCTCTCCTACAATGAGCAGTTCTTC. Its protein is CASSQEYGRLSYNEQFF.

This chain connects TRBV2 to TRBJ2-3, with TRBD2 matching 13 bases. V lost 8 bases to trimming and J lost 7 bases; unmatched junction nucleotides: 9. The CDR3 runs to 15 residues. Germline lookup yields CDR1 SNHLY and CDR2 FYNNEI. CDR3 loop: CASYTGTSGTYTQYF. Here the CDR3 DNA reads TGTGCCAGCTACACCGGGACTAGCGGGACATATACGCAGTATTTT.

The V call is TRBV19, the J call TRBJ2-1; tentatively, D is TRBD1 (6 bases). CDR1 and CDR2 (germline): LNHDA, SQIVND (reference sequence). This CDR3 is 13 amino acids long. V lost 1 base and J 6 bases, leaving 7 bases between the germline ends. The CDR3 sequence is CASSIVGANEQFF. In nucleotides, the CDR3 is TGTGCCAGTAGTATAGTGGGGGCCAATGAGCAGTTCTTC.

This sequence joins TRBV19 and TRBJ2-6, with unresolved D. Germline V gene sequence: CDR1 LNHDA, CDR2 SQIVND (reference sequence). The CDR3 consists of 14 residues. V was pared by 8 bases and J by 0 bases, with 8 bases between. The CDR3 loop reads CASCDFSGANVLTF. CDR3 bases: TGTGCCAGTTGTGATTTCTCTGGGGCCAACGTCCTGACTTTC.

This clone was counted once. This chain joins TRBV11-2 and TRBJ1-1; D call uncertain. The V gene lost 3 bases and the J gene lost 1 base, with 15 bases spanning the gap. The CDR3 loop spans 16 amino acids. Germline V gives CDR1 SGHAT, CDR2 FQNNGV. CDR3 coding DNA: TGTGCCAGCAGCTTCTTCCAAGGCAGCAAGAACACTGAAGCTTTCTTT. It specifies CASSFFQGSKNTEAFF.

V is TRBV28 and J is TRBJ2-1, with 9 bases matching TRBD2. This CDR3 spans 14 amino acids. V lost 5 bases to trimming and J lost 9 bases; unmatched junction nucleotides: 8. Germline loops: CDR1 MDHEN, CDR2 SYDVKM. The CDR3 bases are TGTGCCAGCAGTCAAATAGCGGGAGTTGGTGAGCAGTTCTTC. This codes for CASSQIAGVGEQFF.

This chain connects TRBV6-1 to TRBJ2-6; tentative D call: TRBD1 (5 bases). This CDR3 comprises 16 residues. The germline CDR1 and CDR2 sequences are MNHNS and SASEGT. The germline V and J ends were trimmed by 0 bases and 1 base, with 7 bases remaining between them. CDR3 sequence: CASSEAGPSGANVLTF. CDR3 sequence (DNA): TGTGCCAGCAGTGAAGCGGGGCCATCTGGGGCCAACGTCCTGACTTTC.

The J gene is TRBJ2-2, the V gene TRBV9, with TRBD2 matching over 8 bases. This CDR3 comprises 16 residues. V was pared by 0 bases and J by 4 bases, with 5 bases of the junction left unmatched. Per germline, CDR1 SGDLS and CDR2 YYNGEE. The chain's CDR3 is CASSVVAGGLTGELFF. CDR3 DNA: TGTGCCAGCAGCGTAGTCGCGGGAGGACTCACCGGGGAGCTGTTTTTT.

The genes are TRBV18 and TRBJ1-1, with D perhaps matching TRBD1 (5 bases). The V gene's germline CDR1 is KGHSH and CDR2 LQKENI. The CDR3 length is 16 residues. V lost 0 bases and J lost 2, with 13 bases in between. The CDR3 loop reads CASSPPGKGSNTEAFF. The CDR3, as DNA: TGTGCCAGCTCACCACCGGGAAAGGGGTCAAACACTGAAGCTTTCTTT.